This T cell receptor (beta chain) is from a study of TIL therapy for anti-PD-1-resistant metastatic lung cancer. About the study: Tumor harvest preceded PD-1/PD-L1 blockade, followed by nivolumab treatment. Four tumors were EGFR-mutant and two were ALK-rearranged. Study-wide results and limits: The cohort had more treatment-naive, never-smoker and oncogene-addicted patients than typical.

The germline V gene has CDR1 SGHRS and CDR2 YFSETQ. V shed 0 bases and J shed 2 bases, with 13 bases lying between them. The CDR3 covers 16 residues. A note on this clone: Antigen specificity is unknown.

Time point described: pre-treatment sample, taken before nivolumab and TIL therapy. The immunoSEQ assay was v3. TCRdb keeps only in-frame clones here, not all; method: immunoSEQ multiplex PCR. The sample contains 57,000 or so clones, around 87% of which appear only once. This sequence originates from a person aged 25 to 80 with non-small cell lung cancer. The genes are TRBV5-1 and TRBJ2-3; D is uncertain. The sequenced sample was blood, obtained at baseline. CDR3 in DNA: TGCGCCAGCAGCTTGGCCGTCTTGGGGTTCACAGATACGCAGTATTTT. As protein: CASSLAVLGFTDTQYF. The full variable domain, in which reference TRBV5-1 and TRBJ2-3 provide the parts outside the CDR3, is KAGVTQTPRYLIKTRGQQVTLSCSPISGHRSVSWYQQTPGQGLQFLFEYFSETQRNKGNFPGRFSGRQFSNSRSEMNVSTLELGDSALYLCASSLAVLGFTDTQYFGPGTRLTVL.